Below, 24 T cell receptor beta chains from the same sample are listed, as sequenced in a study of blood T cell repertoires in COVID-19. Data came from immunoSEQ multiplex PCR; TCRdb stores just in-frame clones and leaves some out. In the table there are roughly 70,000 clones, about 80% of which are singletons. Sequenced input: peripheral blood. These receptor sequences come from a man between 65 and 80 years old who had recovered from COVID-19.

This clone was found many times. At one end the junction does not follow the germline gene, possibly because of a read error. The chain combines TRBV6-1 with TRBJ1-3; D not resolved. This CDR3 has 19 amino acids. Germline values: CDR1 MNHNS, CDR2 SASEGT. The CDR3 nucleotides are TGTGCCAGCAGTGAAAGGTGGTACAGACACGCTGGTTCTGGGAACACCATATATTTT. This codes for CASSERWYRHAGSGNTIYF.

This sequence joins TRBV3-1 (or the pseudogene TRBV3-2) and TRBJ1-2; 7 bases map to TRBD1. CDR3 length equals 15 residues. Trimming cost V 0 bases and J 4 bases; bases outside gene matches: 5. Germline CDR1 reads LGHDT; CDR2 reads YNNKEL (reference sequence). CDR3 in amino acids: CASSQDGTDGYGYTF. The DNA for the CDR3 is TGTGCCAGCAGCCAAGATGGGACAGATGGCTATGGCTACACCTTC.

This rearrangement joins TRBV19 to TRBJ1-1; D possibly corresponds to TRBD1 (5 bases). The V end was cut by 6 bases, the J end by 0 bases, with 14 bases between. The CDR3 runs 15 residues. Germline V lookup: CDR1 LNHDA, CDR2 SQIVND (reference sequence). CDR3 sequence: CASSFHRGMNTEAFF. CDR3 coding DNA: TGTGCCAGTAGCTTTCACCGGGGGATGAACACTGAAGCTTTCTTT. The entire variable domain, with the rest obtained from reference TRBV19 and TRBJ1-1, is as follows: DGGITQSPKYLFRKEGQNVTLSCEQNLNHDAMYWYRQDPGQGLRLIYYSQIVNDFQKGDIAEGYSVSREKKESFPLTVTSAQKNPTAFYLCASSFHRGMNTEAFFGQGTRLTVV.

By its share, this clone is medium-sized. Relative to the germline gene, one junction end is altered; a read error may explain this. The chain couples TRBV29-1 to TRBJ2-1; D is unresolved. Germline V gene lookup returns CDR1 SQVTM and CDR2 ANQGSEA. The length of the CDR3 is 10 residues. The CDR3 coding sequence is TGCAGCGTTGTTGGATCCGTTGAGGTCTTC. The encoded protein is CSVVGSVEVF.

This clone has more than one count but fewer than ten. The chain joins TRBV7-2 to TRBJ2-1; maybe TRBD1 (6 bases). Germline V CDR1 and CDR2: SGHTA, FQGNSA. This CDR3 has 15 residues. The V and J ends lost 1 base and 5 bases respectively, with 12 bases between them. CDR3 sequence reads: CASSLVPNRDNEQFF. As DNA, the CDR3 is TGTGCCAGCAGCTTAGTGCCAAACAGGGACAATGAGCAGTTCTTC.

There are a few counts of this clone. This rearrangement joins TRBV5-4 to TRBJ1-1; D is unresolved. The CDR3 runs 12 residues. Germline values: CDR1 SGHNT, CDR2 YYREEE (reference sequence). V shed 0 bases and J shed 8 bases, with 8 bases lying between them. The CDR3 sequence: CASSLGAGEAFF. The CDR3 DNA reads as TGTGCCAGCAGCTTGGGGGCTGGAGAAGCTTTCTTT.

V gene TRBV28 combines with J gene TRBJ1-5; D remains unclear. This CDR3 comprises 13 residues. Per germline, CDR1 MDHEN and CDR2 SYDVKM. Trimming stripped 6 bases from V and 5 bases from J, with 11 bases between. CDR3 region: CASSFLFDQPQHF. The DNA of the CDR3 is TGTGCCAGCAGCTTCTTATTCGATCAGCCCCAGCATTTT.

The CDR3 coding sequence is TGTGCCATCAGTGCGACAGGGGGCCTGAACGAGCAGTACTTC. As protein: CAISATGGLNEQYF. The V and J genes are TRBV10-3 and TRBJ2-7, with 10 positions matching TRBD1. With 4 bases clipped from V and 5 bases from J, the junction kept 5 bases outside the gene matches. CDR3 length: 14 residues. The germline CDR1 and CDR2 sequences are ENHRY and SYGVKD.

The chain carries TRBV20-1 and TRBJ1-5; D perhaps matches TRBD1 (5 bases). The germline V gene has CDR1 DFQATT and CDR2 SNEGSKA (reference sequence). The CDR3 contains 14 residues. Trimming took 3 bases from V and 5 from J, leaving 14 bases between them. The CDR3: CSASNRQGYQPQHF. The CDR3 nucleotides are TGCAGTGCTAGTAATCGGCAGGGATATCAGCCCCAGCATTTT.

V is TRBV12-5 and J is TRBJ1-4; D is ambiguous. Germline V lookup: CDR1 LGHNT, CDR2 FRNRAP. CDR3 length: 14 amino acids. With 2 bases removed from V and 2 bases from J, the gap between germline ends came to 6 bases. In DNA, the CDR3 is TGTGCTAGTGGTTTGTCGGTGACTAATGAAAAACTGTTTTTT. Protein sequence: CASGLSVTNEKLFF.

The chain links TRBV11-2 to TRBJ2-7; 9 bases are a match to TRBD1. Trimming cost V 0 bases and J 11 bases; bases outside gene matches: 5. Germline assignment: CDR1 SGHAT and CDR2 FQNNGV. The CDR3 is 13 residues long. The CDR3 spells CASSLDRDREKYF. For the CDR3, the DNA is TGTGCCAGCAGCTTAGATAGGGACAGGGAGAAGTACTTC.

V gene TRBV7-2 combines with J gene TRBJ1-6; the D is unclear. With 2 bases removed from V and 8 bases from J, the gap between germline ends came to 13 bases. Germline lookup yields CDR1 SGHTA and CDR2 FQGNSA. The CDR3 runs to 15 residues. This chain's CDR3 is CASSLFGSEDSPLHF. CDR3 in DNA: TGTGCCAGCAGCTTATTTGGATCTGAGGATTCACCCCTCCACTTT.

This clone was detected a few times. This CDR3 is CASSTILSGTGVQPQHF. CDR3 bases: TGTGCCAGTAGTACCATTTTATCCGGGACAGGGGTTCAGCCCCAGCATTTT. The V and J genes are TRBV19 and TRBJ1-5; TRBD1 aligns across 10 bases. With V trimmed by 4 bases and J by 6 bases, 12 bases remained unmatched. The germline gives CDR1 LNHDA, CDR2 SQIVND (reference sequence). CDR3 length equals 17 residues.

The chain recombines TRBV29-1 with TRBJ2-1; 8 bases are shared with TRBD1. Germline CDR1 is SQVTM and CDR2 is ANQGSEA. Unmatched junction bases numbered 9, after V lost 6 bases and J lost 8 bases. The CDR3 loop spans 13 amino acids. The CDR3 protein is CSVQGQGLDEQFF. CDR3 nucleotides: TGCAGCGTACAAGGACAGGGACTCGATGAGCAGTTCTTC.

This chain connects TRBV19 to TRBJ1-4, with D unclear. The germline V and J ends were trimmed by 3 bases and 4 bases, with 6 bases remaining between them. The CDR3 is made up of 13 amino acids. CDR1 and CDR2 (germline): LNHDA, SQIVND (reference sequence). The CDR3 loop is CASSISGNEKLFF. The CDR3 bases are TGTGCCAGTAGTATTTCGGGTAATGAAAAACTGTTTTTT. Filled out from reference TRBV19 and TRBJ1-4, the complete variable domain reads DGGITQSPKYLFRKEGQNVTLSCEQNLNHDAMYWYRQDPGQGLRLIYYSQIVNDFQKGDIAEGYSVSREKKESFPLTVTSAQKNPTAFYLCASSISGNEKLFFGSGTQLSVL.

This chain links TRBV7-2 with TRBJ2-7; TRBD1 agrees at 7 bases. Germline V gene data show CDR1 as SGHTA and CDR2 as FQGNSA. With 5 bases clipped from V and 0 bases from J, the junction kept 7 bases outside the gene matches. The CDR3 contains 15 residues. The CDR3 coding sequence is TGTGCCAGCAGCCTCAAGACAGGGAACTCCTACGAGCAGTACTTC. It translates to CASSLKTGNSYEQYF.

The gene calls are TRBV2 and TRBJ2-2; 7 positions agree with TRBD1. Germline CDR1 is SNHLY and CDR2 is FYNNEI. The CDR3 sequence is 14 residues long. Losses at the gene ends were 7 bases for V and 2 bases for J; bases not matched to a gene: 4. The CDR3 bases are TGTGCCAGCATAGGGACAGCTAACACCGGGGAGCTGTTTTTT. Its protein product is CASIGTANTGELFF.

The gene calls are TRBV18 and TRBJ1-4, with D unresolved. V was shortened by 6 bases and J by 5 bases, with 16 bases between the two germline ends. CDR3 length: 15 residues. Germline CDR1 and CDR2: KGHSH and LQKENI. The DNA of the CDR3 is TGTGCCAGCTCCCACAGACAACTTGAAAATGAAAAACTGTTTTTT. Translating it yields CASSHRQLENEKLFF.

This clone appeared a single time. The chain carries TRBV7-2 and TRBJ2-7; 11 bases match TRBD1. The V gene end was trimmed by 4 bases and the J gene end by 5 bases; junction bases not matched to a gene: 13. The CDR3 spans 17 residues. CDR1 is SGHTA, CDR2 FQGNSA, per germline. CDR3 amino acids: CASSSNTLGQGADEQYF. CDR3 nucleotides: TGTGCCAGCAGCTCAAACACATTAGGACAGGGGGCCGACGAGCAGTACTTC.

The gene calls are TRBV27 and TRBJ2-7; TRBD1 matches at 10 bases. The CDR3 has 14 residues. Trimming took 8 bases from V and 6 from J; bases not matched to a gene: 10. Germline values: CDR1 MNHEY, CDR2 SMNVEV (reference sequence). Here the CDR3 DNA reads TGTGCCAGCCGACGGACAGGGGGGGTGGGCGAGCAGTACTTC. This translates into CASRRTGGVGEQYF.

The CDR3 DNA is TGTGCCAGCAGCCTATGGCAGGGGCCGACCTACGAGCAGTACTTC. This sequence encodes CASSLWQGPTYEQYF. V and J are TRBV7-8 and TRBJ2-7; the D gene is possibly TRBD1 (6 bases). V lost 5 bases to trimming and J lost 2 bases, with 16 bases between them. Germline lookup yields CDR1 SGHVS and CDR2 FQNEAQ. The CDR3 runs to 15 residues.

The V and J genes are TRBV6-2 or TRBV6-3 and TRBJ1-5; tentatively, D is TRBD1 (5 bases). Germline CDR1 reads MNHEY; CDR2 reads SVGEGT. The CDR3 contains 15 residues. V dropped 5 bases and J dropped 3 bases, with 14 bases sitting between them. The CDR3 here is CASSDLGGNNQPQHF. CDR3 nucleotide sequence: TGTGCCAGCAGTGACCTTGGGGGGAACAATCAGCCCCAGCATTTT.

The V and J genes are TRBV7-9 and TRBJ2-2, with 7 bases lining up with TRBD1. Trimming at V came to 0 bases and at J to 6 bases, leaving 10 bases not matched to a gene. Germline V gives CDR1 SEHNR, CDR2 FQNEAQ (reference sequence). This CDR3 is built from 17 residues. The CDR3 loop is CASSLARTGPDPGELFF. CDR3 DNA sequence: TGTGCCAGCAGCTTAGCCCGGACAGGCCCAGACCCCGGGGAGCTGTTTTTT.

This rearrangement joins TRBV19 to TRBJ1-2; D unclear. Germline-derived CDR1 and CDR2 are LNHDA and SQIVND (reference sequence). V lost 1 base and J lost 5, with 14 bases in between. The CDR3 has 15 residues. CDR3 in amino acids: CASSIGAIAGYGYTF. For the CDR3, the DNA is TGTGCCAGTAGTATAGGCGCAATCGCAGGATATGGCTACACCTTC.